This TCR beta chain emerged from a study of PD-1 blockade in classical Hodgkin lymphoma. Findings of the study overall: The origin of the repertoire differences remains undefined, with disease activity or prior therapy as possible causes. Any patient who commenced nivolumab under 1 year after ASCT was excluded.

In the case of this clone: Its antigen is undetermined.

The data were produced by immunoSEQ multiplex PCR, yet TCRdb's version contains in-frame clones alone and is incomplete. The sample contains 80,000 to 100,000 clones, 90% to 95% of which appear only once. Germline V gene lookup returns CDR1 GTSNPN and CDR2 SVGIG (reference sequence). The CDR3 has 12 amino acids. V was shortened by 1 base and J by 7 bases, with 10 bases between the two germline ends. Time point defined: cycle 4 day 1 (C4D1), after about 6 weeks of nivolumab. All patients experienced relapse after autologous stem cell transplantation, and brentuximab vedotin exposure was variable. The best responses consisted of complete response, partial response or progressive disease.

The sequence was collected from a human donor with classical Hodgkin lymphoma. This specimen was peripheral blood mononuclear cells (PBMCs), taken before the fourth cycle of nivolumab. The chain is built from TRBV30 and TRBJ1-1; D perhaps matches TRBD1 (6 bases). The CDR3, as DNA: TGTGCCTGGAGTGATAGGACAGATGAAGCTTTCTTT. Residues: CAWSDRTDEAFF.